The 4 T cell receptor beta chains reported below all come from one sample, sequenced in a study of blood T cell repertoires in COVID-19 (dated by TCRdb to the early 2020s). Library creation used the immunoSEQ multiplex PCR assay. TCRdb's version of the immuneACCESS table is confined to in-frame rearrangements and falls short of the full clone set. An unresolved V gene accounts for under half of the shortfall where checked; the remainder is of unknown origin. This sample holds about 260,000 clones; around four fifths were observed only once. Of the sample, roughly 4.5% falls within the top ten clones. Sequences were obtained from peripheral blood. All receptors derive from a man aged 55-75 years who had recovered from COVID-19.

The rearrangement uses TRBV6-5 and TRBJ2-7; 7 bases map to TRBD2. The CDR3 totals 15 residues. Germline CDR1 reads MNHEY; CDR2 reads SVGAGI. J was trimmed by 7 bases and V by 7 bases; bases with no gene match: 16. The CDR3 bases are TGTGCCAGCACGACCGCTGGCGGGAGTTTGGGGGAGCAGTACTTC. Translating gives CASTTAGGSLGEQYF.

V usage is TRBV10-3 and J usage is TRBJ1-4; no definite D call. Trimming cost V 6 bases and J 0 bases, with 11 bases left between them. The CDR3 runs 15 residues. Germline assignment: CDR1 ENHRY and CDR2 SYGVKD. CDR3: CAIRDTGATNEKLFF. The CDR3 DNA reads TGTGCCATCAGAGATACCGGTGCAACTAATGAAAAACTGTTTTTT.

This chain uses TRBV7-9 with TRBJ1-6; possible D gene TRBD1, 5 bases. The CDR3 loop spans 19 amino acids. Trimming took 4 bases from V and 6 from J, leaving 25 bases between them. Germline V gene lookup returns CDR1 SEHNR and CDR2 FQNEAQ (reference sequence). Written as DNA, the CDR3 is TGTGCCAGCAGCTCAAGGGGTAACTCAGAAGCCTGGGCTAATTCACCCCTCCACTTT. It yields the protein CASSSRGNSEAWANSPLHF.

The V gene is TRBV5-1, the J gene TRBJ2-7; 8 bases match TRBD1. CDR1 and CDR2 (germline): SGHRS, YFSETQ. The CDR3 extends over 15 amino acids. The junction had 9 bases not matched to a gene; V was cut back by 4 bases and J by 3 bases. The CDR3 sequence: CASSPNRGNSYEQYF. Written as DNA, the CDR3 is TGCGCCAGCAGCCCTAACAGGGGGAACAGCTACGAGCAGTACTTC.